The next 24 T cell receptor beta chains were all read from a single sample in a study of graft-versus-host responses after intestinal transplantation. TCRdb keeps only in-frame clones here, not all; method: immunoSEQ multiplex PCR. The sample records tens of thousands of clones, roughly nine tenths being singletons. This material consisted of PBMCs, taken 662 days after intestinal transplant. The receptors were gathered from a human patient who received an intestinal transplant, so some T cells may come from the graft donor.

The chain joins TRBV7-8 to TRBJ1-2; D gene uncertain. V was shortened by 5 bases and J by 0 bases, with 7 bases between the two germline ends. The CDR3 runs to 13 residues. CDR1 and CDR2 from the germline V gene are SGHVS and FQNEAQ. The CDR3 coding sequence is TGTGCCAGCAGCCCCGACACTAACTATGGCTACACCTTC. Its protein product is CASSPDTNYGYTF. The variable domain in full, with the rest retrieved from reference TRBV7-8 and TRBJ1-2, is GAGVSQSPRYKVAKRGQDVALRCDPISGHVSLFWYQQALGQGPEFLTYFQNEAQLDKSGLPSDRFFAERPEGSVSTLKIQRTQQEDSAVYLCASSPDTNYGYTFGSGTRLTVV.

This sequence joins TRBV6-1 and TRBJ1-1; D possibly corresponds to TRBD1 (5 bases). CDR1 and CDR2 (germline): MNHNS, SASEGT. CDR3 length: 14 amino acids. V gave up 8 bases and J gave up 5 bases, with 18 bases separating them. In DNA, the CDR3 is TGTGCCAGCTCGTCCATTGGGGGGGGAACTGAAGCTTTCTTT. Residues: CASSSIGGGTEAFF.

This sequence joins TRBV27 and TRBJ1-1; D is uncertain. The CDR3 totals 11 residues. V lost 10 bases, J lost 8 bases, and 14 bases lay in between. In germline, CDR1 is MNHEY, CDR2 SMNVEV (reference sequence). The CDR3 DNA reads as TGTGCCATCGGGGTGGGTGGCGAAGCTTTCTTT. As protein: CAIGVGGEAFF.

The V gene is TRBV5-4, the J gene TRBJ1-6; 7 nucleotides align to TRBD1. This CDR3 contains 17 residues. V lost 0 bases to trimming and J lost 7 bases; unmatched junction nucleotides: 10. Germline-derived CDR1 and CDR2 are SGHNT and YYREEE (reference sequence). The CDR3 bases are TGTGCCAGCAGCTTGGCACAAGGGGGCGCGGGAAATTCACCCCTCCACTTT. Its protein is CASSLAQGGAGNSPLHF.

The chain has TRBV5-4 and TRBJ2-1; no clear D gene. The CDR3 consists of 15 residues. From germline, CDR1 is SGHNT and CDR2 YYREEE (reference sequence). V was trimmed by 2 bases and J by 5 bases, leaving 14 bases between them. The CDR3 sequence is CASSLGNLGNNEQFF. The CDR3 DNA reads TGTGCCAGCAGCTTAGGTAATTTGGGGAACAATGAGCAGTTCTTC.

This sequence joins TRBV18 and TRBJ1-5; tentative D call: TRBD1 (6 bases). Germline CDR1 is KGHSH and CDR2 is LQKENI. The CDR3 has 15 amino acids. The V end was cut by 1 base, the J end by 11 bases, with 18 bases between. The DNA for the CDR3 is TGTGCCAGCTCACCACAGGGAGGCTCCCGACAGGCCCAGCATTTT. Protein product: CASSPQGGSRQAQHF.

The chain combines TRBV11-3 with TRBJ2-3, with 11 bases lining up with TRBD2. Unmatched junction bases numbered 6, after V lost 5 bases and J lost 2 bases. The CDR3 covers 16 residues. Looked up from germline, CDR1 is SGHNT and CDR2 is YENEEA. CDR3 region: CASSPGLAAYTDTQYF. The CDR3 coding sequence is TGTGCCAGCAGCCCGGGACTAGCGGCTTACACAGATACGCAGTATTTT.

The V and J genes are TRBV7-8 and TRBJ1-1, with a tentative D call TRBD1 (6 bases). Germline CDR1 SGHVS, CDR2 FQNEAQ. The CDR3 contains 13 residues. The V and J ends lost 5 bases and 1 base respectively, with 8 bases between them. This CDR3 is CASSPTGNTEAFF. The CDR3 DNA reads TGTGCCAGCAGCCCGACAGGGAACACTGAAGCTTTCTTT. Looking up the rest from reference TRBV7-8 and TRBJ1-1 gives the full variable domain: GAGVSQSPRYKVAKRGQDVALRCDPISGHVSLFWYQQALGQGPEFLTYFQNEAQLDKSGLPSDRFFAERPEGSVSTLKIQRTQQEDSAVYLCASSPTGNTEAFFGQGTRLTVV.

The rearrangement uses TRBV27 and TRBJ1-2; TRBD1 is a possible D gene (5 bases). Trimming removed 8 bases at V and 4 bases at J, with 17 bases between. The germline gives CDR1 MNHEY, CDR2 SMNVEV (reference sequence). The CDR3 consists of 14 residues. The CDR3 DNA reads TGTGCCAGCCGGGACGGGGGTTCCAGCTATGGCTACACCTTC. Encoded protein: CASRDGGSSYGYTF.

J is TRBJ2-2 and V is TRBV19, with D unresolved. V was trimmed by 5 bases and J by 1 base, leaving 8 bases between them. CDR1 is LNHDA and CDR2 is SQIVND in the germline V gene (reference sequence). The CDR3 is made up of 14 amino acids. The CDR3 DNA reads TGTGCCAGTAGTGCCGCAGTGAACACCGGGGAGCTGTTTTTT. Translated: CASSAAVNTGELFF.

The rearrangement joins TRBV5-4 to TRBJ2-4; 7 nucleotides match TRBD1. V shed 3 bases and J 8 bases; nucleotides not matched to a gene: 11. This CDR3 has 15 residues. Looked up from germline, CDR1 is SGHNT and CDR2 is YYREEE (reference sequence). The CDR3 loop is CASSWEPDRLDIQYF. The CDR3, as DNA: TGTGCCAGCAGCTGGGAACCGGACAGGCTCGACATTCAGTACTTC.

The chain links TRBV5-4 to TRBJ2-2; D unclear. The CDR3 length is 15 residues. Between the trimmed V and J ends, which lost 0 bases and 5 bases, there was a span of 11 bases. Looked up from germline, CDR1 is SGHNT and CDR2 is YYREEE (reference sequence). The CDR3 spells CASSLGQVLTGELFF. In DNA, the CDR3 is TGTGCCAGCAGCTTGGGGCAGGTTCTGACCGGGGAGCTGTTTTTT.

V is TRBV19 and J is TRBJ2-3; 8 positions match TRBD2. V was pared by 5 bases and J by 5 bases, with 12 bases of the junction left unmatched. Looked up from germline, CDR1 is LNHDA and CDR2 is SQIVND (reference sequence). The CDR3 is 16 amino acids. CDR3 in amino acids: CASSPGGTRGRDTQYF. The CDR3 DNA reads TGTGCCAGTAGTCCCGGAGGGACTAGGGGGAGAGATACGCAGTATTTT.

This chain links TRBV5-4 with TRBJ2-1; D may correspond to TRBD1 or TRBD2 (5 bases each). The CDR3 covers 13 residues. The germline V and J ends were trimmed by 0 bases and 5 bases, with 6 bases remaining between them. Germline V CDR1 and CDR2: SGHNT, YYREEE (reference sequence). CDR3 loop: CASSLEGHNEQFF. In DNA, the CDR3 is TGTGCCAGCAGCTTGGAGGGACACAATGAGCAGTTCTTC.

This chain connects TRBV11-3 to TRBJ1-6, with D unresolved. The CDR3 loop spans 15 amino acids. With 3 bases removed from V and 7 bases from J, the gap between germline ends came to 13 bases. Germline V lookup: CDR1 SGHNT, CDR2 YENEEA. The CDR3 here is CASSFLSLPNSPLHF. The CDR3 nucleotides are TGTGCCAGCAGCTTCTTATCTCTTCCAAATTCACCCCTCCACTTT.

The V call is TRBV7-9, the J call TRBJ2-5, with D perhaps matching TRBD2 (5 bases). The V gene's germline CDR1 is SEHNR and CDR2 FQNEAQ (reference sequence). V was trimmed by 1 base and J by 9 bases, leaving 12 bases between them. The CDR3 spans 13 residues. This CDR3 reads CASSLVSQRAQYF. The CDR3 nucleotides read TGTGCCAGCAGCTTAGTTAGTCAGAGGGCCCAGTACTTC.

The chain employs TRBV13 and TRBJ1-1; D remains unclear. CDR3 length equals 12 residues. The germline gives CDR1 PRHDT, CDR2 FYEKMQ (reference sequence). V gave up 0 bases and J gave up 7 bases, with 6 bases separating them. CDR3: CASSLGADEAFF. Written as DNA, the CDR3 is TGTGCCAGCAGCTTAGGGGCCGATGAAGCTTTCTTT.

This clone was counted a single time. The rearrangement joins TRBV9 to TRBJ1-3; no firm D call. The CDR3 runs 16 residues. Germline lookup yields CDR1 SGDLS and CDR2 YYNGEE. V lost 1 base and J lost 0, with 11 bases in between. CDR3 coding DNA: TGTGCCAGCAGCGTATCTGTAGGGCCCTCTGGAAACACCATATATTTT. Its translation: CASSVSVGPSGNTIYF. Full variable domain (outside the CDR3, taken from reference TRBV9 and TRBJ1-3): DSGVTQTPKHLITATGQRVTLRCSPRSGDLSVYWYQQSLDQGLQFLIQYYNGEERAKGNILERFSAQQFPDLHSELNLSSLELGDSALYFCASSVSVGPSGNTIYFGEGSWLTVV.

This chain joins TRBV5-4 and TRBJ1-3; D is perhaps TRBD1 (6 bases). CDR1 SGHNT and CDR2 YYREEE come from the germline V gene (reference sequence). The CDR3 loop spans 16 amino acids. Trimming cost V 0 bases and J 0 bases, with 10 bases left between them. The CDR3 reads CASSLVTGSSGNTIYF. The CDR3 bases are TGTGCCAGCAGCTTGGTCACAGGGAGCTCTGGAAACACCATATATTTT. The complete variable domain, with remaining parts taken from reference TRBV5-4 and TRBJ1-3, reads ETGVTQSPTHLIKTRGQQVTLRCSSQSGHNTVSWYQQALGQGPQFIFQYYREEENGRGNFPPRFSGLQFPNYSSELNVNALELDDSALYLCASSLVTGSSGNTIYFGEGSWLTVV.

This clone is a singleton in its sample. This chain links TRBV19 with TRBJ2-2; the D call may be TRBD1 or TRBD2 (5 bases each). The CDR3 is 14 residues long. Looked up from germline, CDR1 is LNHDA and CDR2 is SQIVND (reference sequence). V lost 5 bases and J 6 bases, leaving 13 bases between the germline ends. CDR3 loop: CASSWERGSGELFF. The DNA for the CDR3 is TGTGCCAGTAGTTGGGAGAGGGGATCCGGGGAGCTGTTTTTT.

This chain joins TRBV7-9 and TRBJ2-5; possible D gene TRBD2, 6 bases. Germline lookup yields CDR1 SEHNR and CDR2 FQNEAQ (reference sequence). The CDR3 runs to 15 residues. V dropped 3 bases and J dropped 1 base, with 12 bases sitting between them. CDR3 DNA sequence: TGTGCCAGCAGCTTGAACGGGGGAGGCCAAGAGACCCAGTACTTC. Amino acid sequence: CASSLNGGGQETQYF.

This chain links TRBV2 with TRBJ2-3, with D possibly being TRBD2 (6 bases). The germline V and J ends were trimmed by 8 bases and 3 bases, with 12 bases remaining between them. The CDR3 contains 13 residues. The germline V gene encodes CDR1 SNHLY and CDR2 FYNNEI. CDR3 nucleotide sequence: TGTGCCAGCGCCGCGGAGGGAACAGATACGCAGTATTTT. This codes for CASAAEGTDTQYF.

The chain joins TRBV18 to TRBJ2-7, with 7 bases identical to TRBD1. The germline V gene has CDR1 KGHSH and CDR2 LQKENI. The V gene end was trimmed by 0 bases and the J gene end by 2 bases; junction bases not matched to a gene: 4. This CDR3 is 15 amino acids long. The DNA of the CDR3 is TGTGCCAGCTCACCACCGAATACAGGGGCCTACGAGCAGTACTTC. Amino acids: CASSPPNTGAYEQYF.

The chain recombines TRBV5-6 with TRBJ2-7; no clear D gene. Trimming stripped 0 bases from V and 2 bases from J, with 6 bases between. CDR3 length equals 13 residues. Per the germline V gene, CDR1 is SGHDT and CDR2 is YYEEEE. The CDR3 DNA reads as TGTGCCAGCAGCTTGGAACTGGCCTACGAGCAGTACTTC. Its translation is CASSLELAYEQYF.